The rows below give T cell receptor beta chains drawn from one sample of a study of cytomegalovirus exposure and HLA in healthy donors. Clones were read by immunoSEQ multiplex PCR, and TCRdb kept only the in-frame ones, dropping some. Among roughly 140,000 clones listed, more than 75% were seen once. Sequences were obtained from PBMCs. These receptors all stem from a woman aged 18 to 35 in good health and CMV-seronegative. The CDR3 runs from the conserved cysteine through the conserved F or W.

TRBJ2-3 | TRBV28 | CASSEERFSTDTQYF
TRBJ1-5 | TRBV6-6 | CASSYSRVEGQPQHF
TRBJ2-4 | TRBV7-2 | CASSLGPGGPSGNIQYF
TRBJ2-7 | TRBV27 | CASQTTSGSSYEQYF
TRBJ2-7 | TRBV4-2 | CASSLGDRGQNEQYF
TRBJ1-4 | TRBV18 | CASSPRQGSNEKLFF
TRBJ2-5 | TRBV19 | CATNSGPQETQYF
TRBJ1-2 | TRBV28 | CASGTGDGYTF
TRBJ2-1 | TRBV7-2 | CASSVRGSSYNEQFF
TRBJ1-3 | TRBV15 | CATSRDVTNSGNTIYF
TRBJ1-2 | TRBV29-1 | CSVHPQGMDGYTF
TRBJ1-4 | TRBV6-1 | CASSLTGYNEKLFF
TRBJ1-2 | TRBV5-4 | CASSSPRGANYGYTF
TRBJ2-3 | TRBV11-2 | CASSLEGLAGIITDTQYF
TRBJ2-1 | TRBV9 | CASSASGIRGNEQFF
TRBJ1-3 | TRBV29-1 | CSVGGPGNTIYF
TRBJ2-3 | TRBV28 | CASSLLGLAVSTDTQYF
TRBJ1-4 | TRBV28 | CASSLRLEGIEIYEKLFF
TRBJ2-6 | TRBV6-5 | CASHSPGANVLTF
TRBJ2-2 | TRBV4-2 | CASSPRVRQGNTGELFF
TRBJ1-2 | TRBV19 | CASSNRDHREGYTF
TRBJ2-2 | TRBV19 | CASSDLYGGELFF
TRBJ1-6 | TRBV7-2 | CASSLAPGQGAPLHF
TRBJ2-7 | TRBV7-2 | CASSLGGGVYEQYF
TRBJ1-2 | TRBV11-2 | CASSPGVAGGGYTF
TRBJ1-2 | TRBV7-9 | CASSFGRRGNYGYTF
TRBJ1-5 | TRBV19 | CASRLLGAGPGSNQPQHF
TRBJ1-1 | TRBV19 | CASKGRLLRVNKNTEAFF
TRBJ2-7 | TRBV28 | CASSGGGDNYEQYF
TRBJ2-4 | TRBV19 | CASSVGGVSKNIQYF
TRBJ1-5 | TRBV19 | CASSIPAGIAPDQPQHF
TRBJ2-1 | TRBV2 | CASSEVQGSSYNEQFF
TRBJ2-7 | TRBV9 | CASSPDPKGTYEQYF
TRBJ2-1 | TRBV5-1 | CASTQGTEGNEQFF
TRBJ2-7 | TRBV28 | CASSSQGAEQYF
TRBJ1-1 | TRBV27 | CASRLTGLNTEAFF
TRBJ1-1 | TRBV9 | CASSSPGVPEAFF
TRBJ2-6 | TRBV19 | CASSPDRLTGANVLTF
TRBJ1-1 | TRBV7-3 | CASSPGSQGLVAFF
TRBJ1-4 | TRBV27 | CASSLASRGTEKLFF
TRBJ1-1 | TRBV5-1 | CASNTGAGLMNTEAFF
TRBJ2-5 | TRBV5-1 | CASQGQGARRTQYF
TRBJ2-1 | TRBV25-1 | CASATGTGDAGEQFF
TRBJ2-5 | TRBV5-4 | CASSLDSETQYF
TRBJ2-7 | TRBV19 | CASSIGQKSYEQYF
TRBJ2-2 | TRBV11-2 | CASSADRAELFF
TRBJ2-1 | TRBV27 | CASSLTGEAYNEQFF
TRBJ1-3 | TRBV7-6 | CASSHRGRRDNTIYF
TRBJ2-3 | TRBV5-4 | CASSHRDRARSDTQYF
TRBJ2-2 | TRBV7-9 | CASSLQGIGELFF
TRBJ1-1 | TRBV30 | CAWSPTREAFF
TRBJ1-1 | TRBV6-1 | CASNLGGGNTEAFF